This T cell receptor beta chain was sequenced in a study of T cells in localized non-small cell lung cancer (dated by TCRdb to 2018 to 2021). At the level of the whole study: Comparing tumors with uninvolved tumor-adjacent lungs, the study looked at the T cell repertoires of fewer than 250 patients with early-stage NSCLC. The cohort was made up of under 250 treatment-naive NSCLC patients whose localized lung tumors had been resected. NSCLC patients had a mean age of around 66 years, and about 140 were male and 85 to 110 female.

Regarding this clone: No cognate antigen has been identified for it. No much larger clonotype is one base removed from it; base qualities were not supplied.

At diagnosis, peripheral blood, uninvolved tumor-adjacent lung and tumor were collected and stored as a combination of fresh-frozen and FFPE material. Blood samples were analyzed as peripheral blood mononuclear cells for TCR repertoire profiling. The immunoSEQ Assay was used to sequence TCR beta CDR3 regions from DNA. Turning to the authors' computational methods: T cell density was computed as TCR beta template counts normalized to usable DNA estimated by amplifying housekeeping genes. Richness was estimated with the preseqR package, extrapolating to 400,000 templates for PBMC samples and 120,000 templates for tissue samples. Clonality was defined as one minus Pielou's evenness. Tissue-enriched TCRs were identified by differential abundance testing using productive amino-acid clonotypes, minimum total count 5 and alpha 0.1. The Jaccard Index and the Morisita Overlap Index were used to measure how much the repertoires overlapped between compartments. GLIPH grouped TCR beta CDR3s together with public tetramer-defined viral CDR3s, and a viral motif had to include at least three viral sequences and show V-gene enrichment. TCRdb stores this immuneACCESS table with in-frame sequences only. Part of the clones is absent; in the studies checked, under half of the shortfall reflects unresolved V genes, and no reason is known for the rest. V, J and clone size were drawn from that table, and D and trimming were deduced from the DNA. Present in this sample are about 82,000 clones, around 81% of which were seen just once. The ten largest clonotypes hold approximately 21% of the sample.

Study-wide conclusions, independent of this receptor: Uninvolved tumor-adjacent lung showed the highest T cell clonality, higher than tumor, which suggests more focused antigenic responses in the uninvolved tumor-adjacent lung. Because multi-region sequencing of the tumors was not done, intratumor heterogeneity could not be ruled out. Since the design was exploratory, TCR variables were selected using unadjusted p-values with no false-discovery rate correction. Higher T cell density in blood was associated with longer overall survival, whereas higher clonality in adjacent lung was associated with shorter survival. A median of about 61 of the top 100 tumor clones turned up in the paired uninvolved adjacent lung, and under 30 of those clones also ranked among the top 100 of that same adjacent lung.

The sequencing used PBMCs, collected before any cancer treatment. This clonotype was obtained from a man aged 35-69 years with stage II squamous cell lung carcinoma.

The nucleotides are TGTGCCAGCACAGTCGGGGAGAACACTGAAGCTTTCTTT. This translates into CASTVGENTEAFF. The chain is encoded by TRBV2 joined to TRBJ1-1, with the D segment identity uncertain. In the germline V gene, CDR1 corresponds to SNHLY and CDR2 to FYNNEI. V lost 7 bases and J lost 1 base; the stretch between them is 10 bases long. From its cysteine to its phenylalanine, the CDR3 spans 13 amino acids. The CDR3 DNA has 39 bases and is translated from base 1.